Shown below are 22 T cell receptor beta chains from a single sample sequenced in a study of blood T cell repertoires in COVID-19. TCRdb keeps only in-frame clones here, not all; method: immunoSEQ multiplex PCR. The data contain 180,000 or so clones, about 86% of them singletons. Sequenced sample: peripheral blood. These receptor sequences come from a man between 60 and 75 years old with acute or convalescent COVID-19.

The chain recombines TRBV5-4 with TRBJ1-4; TRBD1 matches 9 bases. Unmatched junction bases numbered 11, after V lost 4 bases and J lost 7 bases. The CDR3 sequence is 16 residues long. From germline, CDR1 is SGHNT and CDR2 YYREEE (reference sequence). The CDR3: CASSRGSDRGVEKLFF. The CDR3 bases are TGTGCCAGCAGCCGCGGGAGCGACAGGGGGGTTGAAAAACTGTTTTTT.

This chain's CDR3 is CASSEGVVRGNQPQHF. The CDR3 nucleotides read TGTGCCAGCAGTGAAGGTGTGGTTCGGGGCAATCAGCCCCAGCATTTT. V usage is TRBV2 and J usage is TRBJ1-5; D remains ambiguous. CDR3 length: 16 residues. V lost 1 base, J lost 2 bases, and 12 bases lay in between. Germline V gives CDR1 SNHLY, CDR2 FYNNEI.

This chain connects TRBV11-3 to TRBJ1-6; D gene ambiguous. The CDR3 contains 13 residues. Germline assignment: CDR1 SGHNT and CDR2 YENEEA. Trimming removed 5 bases from V and 5 bases from J, with 7 bases in between. The CDR3 here is CASSISNNSPLHF. The CDR3 nucleotides read TGTGCCAGCAGCATTTCTAATAATTCACCCCTCCACTTT.

The chain links TRBV29-1 to TRBJ2-1; TRBD2 agrees at 10 bases. Germline CDR1 and CDR2: SQVTM and ANQGSEA. The CDR3 sequence is 15 residues long. V lost 6 bases to trimming and J lost 0 bases; unmatched junction nucleotides: 5. CDR3 coding DNA: TGCAGCGTCTCTAGCGGGAGTGGCTCCTACAATGAGCAGTTCTTC. It yields the protein CSVSSGSGSYNEQFF.

This clone was counted a few times. V is TRBV2 and J is TRBJ1-3, with a tentative D call TRBD1 (6 bases). V lost 6 bases and J 3 bases, leaving 12 bases between the germline ends. The germline V gene encodes CDR1 SNHLY and CDR2 FYNNEI. CDR3 size: 14 residues. The CDR3 DNA sequence: TGTGCCAGCAGCGGGGCAGGGGTTGGAAACACCATATATTTT. Amino acids: CASSGAGVGNTIYF.

This clone was found once. The chain couples TRBV5-1 to TRBJ1-1; D uncertain. The CDR3 sequence is 13 residues long. The V end was cut by 5 bases, the J end by 1 base, with 9 bases between. Per the germline V gene, CDR1 is SGHRS and CDR2 is YFSETQ. CDR3 DNA sequence: TGCGCCAGCAGGGCAGGTCCGAACACTGAAGCTTTCTTT. This translates into CASRAGPNTEAFF.

This chain links TRBV2 with TRBJ2-7; TRBD2 agrees at 7 bases. V was clipped by 1 base and J by 4 bases; unmatched bases: 13. Germline V lookup: CDR1 SNHLY, CDR2 FYNNEI. This CDR3 spans 17 amino acids. The CDR3, as DNA: TGTGCCAGCAGTGAAGTGGCGATCGGGAGGTATCCTTACGAGCAGTACTTC. Translating gives CASSEVAIGRYPYEQYF. Full variable domain (outside the CDR3, taken from reference TRBV2 and TRBJ2-7): EPEVTQTPSHQVTQMGQEVILRCVPISNHLYFYWYRQILGQKVEFLVSFYNNEISEKSEIFDDQFSVERPDGSNFTLKIRSTKLEDSAMYFCASSEVAIGRYPYEQYFGPGTRLTVT.

This sequence joins TRBV5-4 and TRBJ2-5, with TRBD2 matching over 12 bases. Germline CDR1 and CDR2: SGHNT and YYREEE (reference sequence). The CDR3 covers 17 residues. V was pared by 2 bases and J by 2 bases, with 7 bases of the junction left unmatched. This CDR3 reads CASSLGLAGRRQETQYF. The CDR3 DNA reads as TGTGCCAGCAGCTTAGGACTAGCGGGAAGAAGGCAAGAGACCCAGTACTTC.

The chain joins TRBV3-1 (or the pseudogene TRBV3-2) to TRBJ1-6; TRBD1 aligns across 8 bases. The CDR3 has 15 residues. In germline, CDR1 is LGHDT, CDR2 YNNKEL (reference sequence). J was trimmed by 10 bases and V by 4 bases; bases with no gene match: 9. The CDR3 nucleotides are TGTGCCAGCAGCCTTGGACAGGGAGCAGTGTCACCCCTCCACTTT. It translates to CASSLGQGAVSPLHF.

V gene TRBV18 combines with J gene TRBJ2-7, with a possible D match to TRBD2 (6 bases). Germline V gives CDR1 KGHSH, CDR2 LQKENI. The CDR3 contains 14 residues. V dropped 2 bases and J dropped 7 bases, with 15 bases sitting between them. CDR3 residues: CASSPGTRRAEQYF. As DNA, the CDR3 is TGTGCCAGCTCACCAGGGACGAGGAGGGCGGAGCAGTACTTC.

The chain recombines TRBV7-8 with TRBJ1-2; D unresolved. V gave up 5 bases and J gave up 4 bases, with 14 bases separating them. This CDR3 region has 14 residues. Germline assignment: CDR1 SGHVS and CDR2 FQNEAQ. As DNA, the CDR3 is TGTGCCAGCAGCCAAGGAGGACGCACCTATGGCTACACCTTC. It codes for CASSQGGRTYGYTF.

The chain combines TRBV9 with TRBJ2-3; D is ambiguous. CDR1 is SGDLS, CDR2 YYNGEE, per germline. V shed 0 bases and J shed 1 base, with 6 bases lying between them. This CDR3 contains 14 residues. This CDR3 is CASSVAPGTDTQYF. The CDR3 DNA follows: TGTGCCAGCAGCGTAGCCCCTGGCACAGATACGCAGTATTTT.

The J gene is TRBJ1-5, the V gene TRBV2, with 7 positions matching TRBD1. J gave up 7 bases and V 5 bases, and 8 bases lay outside the gene matches. CDR3 size: 14 residues. Germline V lookup: CDR1 SNHLY, CDR2 FYNNEI. DNA for the CDR3: TGTGCCAGCAGTAGAGAACAGGGGACCCAGCCCCAGCATTTT. Its translation: CASSREQGTQPQHF.

This chain connects TRBV18 to TRBJ2-4; 8 nucleotides agree with TRBD1. V dropped 2 bases and J dropped 1; count of bases not matched to a gene: 16. The germline gives CDR1 KGHSH, CDR2 LQKENI. This CDR3 has 20 amino acids. CDR3 sequence (DNA): TGTGCCAGCTCACCAGGGCTCGGCAGGGGGCACCCCTTGGCCAAAAACATTCAGTACTTC. Translated: CASSPGLGRGHPLAKNIQYF.

The chain employs TRBV5-4 and TRBJ2-3; D is undetermined. V lost 2 bases to trimming and J lost 3 bases, with 13 bases between them. Germline CDR1 SGHNT, CDR2 YYREEE (reference sequence). The CDR3 covers 15 residues. Here the CDR3 reads CASSFQGARTDTQYF. The CDR3, as DNA: TGTGCCAGCAGCTTTCAAGGAGCGAGGACAGATACGCAGTATTTT.

In DNA form, the CDR3 reads TGCGCCAGCAGCCCGACGACCGGGGGGGCAGGGAATGAAAAACTGTTTTTT. It yields the protein CASSPTTGGAGNEKLFF. The rearrangement joins TRBV5-1 to TRBJ1-4; TRBD1 might be the D (6 bases). Germline assignment: CDR1 SGHRS and CDR2 YFSETQ. The CDR3 loop spans 17 amino acids. The V and J ends lost 4 bases and 5 bases respectively, with 21 bases between them.

This chain connects TRBV29-1 to TRBJ1-1; D not certain. Trimming took 6 bases from V and 0 from J, leaving 14 bases between them. Per the germline V gene, CDR1 is SQVTM and CDR2 is ANQGSEA. CDR3 length: 14 amino acids. CDR3: CSVGGGQLNTEAFF. The CDR3, as DNA: TGCAGCGTGGGAGGTGGGCAGCTGAACACTGAAGCTTTCTTT.

This clone appeared once. The chain employs TRBV7-9 and TRBJ1-2; D unclear. V was trimmed by 2 bases and J by 3 bases, leaving 10 bases between them. Germline loops: CDR1 SEHNR, CDR2 FQNEAQ (reference sequence). The CDR3 runs to 14 residues. CDR3 protein: CASSLLGDYYGYTF. DNA for the CDR3: TGTGCCAGCAGCTTACTAGGAGATTACTATGGCTACACCTTC.

This chain links TRBV4-2 with TRBJ2-1; 9 bases match TRBD2. The V segment lost 1 base and the J segment 10 bases; nucleotides outside the gene matches: 11. The CDR3 contains 16 residues. Looked up from germline, CDR1 is LGHNA and CDR2 is YNFKEQ. The CDR3 DNA is TGTGCCAGCAGCCAAGTGCTCGCGGGAGGGCCGAAAGAGCAGTTCTTC. This translates into CASSQVLAGGPKEQFF.

V usage is TRBV6-6 and J usage is TRBJ1-1; possibly TRBD1 for D (6 bases). Trimming removed 4 bases from V and 2 bases from J, with 14 bases in between. The CDR3 runs to 15 residues. Germline CDR1 MNHNY, CDR2 SVGAGI (reference sequence). The chain's CDR3 is CASSFQTGLNTEAFF. The DNA of the CDR3 is TGTGCCAGCAGTTTCCAGACAGGATTAAACACTGAAGCTTTCTTT.

V usage is TRBV30 and J usage is TRBJ1-2; 10 bases match TRBD1. Germline V CDR1 and CDR2: GTSNPN, SVGIG (reference sequence). After removal of 0 bases from V and 6 bases from J, the junction contained 4 bases not matched to a gene. The CDR3 consists of 14 residues. The CDR3 is CAWSVGDRGHGYTF. The CDR3 coding sequence is TGTGCCTGGAGTGTAGGGGACAGGGGCCATGGCTACACCTTC. Complete variable domain (other parts from reference TRBV30 and TRBJ1-2): SQTIHQWPATLVQPVGSPLSLECTVEGTSNPNLYWYRQAAGRGLQLLFYSVGIGQISSEVPQNLSASRPQDRQFILSSKKLLLSDSGFYLCAWSVGDRGHGYTFGSGTRLTVV.

The rearrangement uses TRBV28 and TRBJ1-5, with a weak D call TRBD1 (5 bases). The CDR3 extends over 15 amino acids. The germline gives CDR1 MDHEN, CDR2 SYDVKM. Trimming took off 3 bases at V and 5 bases at J, with 14 bases between the two ends. CDR3 residues: CASSFSSGIYQPQHF. CDR3 nucleotide sequence: TGTGCCAGCAGTTTCAGTTCAGGGATATATCAGCCCCAGCATTTT.